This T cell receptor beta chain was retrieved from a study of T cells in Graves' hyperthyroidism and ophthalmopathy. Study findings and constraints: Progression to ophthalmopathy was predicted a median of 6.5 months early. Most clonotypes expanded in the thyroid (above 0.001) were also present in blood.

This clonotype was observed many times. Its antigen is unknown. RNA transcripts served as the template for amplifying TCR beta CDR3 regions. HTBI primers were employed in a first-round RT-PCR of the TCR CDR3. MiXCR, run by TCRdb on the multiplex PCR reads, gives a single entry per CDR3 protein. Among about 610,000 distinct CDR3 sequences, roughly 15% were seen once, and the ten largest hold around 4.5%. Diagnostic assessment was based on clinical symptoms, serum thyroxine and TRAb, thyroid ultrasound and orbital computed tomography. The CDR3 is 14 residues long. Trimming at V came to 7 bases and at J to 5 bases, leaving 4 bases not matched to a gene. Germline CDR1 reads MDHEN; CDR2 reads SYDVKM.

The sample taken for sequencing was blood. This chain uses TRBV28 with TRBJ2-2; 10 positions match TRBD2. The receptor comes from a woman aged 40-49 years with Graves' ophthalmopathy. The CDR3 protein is CASKPSGRTGELFF. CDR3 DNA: TGTGCCAGCAAGCCTAGCGGGAGAACCGGGGAGCTGTTTTTT.